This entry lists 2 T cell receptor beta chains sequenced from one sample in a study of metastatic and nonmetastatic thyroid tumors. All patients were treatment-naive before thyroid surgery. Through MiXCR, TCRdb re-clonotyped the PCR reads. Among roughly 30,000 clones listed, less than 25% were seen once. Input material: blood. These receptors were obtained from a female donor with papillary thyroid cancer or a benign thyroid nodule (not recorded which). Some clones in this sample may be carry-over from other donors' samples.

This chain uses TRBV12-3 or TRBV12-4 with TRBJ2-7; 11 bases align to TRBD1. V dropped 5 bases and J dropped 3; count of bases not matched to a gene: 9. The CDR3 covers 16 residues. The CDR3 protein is CASSRTGGGRDYEQYF. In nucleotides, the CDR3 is TGTGCCAGCAGTCGGACAGGGGGCGGGAGGGACTACGAGCAGTACTTC.

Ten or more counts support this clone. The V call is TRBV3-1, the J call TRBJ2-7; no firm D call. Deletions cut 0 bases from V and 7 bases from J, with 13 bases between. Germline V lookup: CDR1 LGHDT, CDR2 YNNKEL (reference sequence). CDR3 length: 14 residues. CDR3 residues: CASSQDGVVGEQYF. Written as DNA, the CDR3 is TGTGCCAGCAGCCAAGATGGGGTCGTGGGAGAGCAGTACTTC.